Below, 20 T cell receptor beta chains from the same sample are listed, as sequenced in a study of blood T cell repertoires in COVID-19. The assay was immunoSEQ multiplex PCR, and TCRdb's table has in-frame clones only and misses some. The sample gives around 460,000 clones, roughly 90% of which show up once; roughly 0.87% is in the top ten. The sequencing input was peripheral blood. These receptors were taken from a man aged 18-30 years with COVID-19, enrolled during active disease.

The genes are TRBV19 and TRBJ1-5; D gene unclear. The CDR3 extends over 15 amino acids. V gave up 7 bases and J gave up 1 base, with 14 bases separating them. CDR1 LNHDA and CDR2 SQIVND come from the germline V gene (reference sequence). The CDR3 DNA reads TGTGCCAGTACAAAGGGAGGAGACAGCAATCAGCCCCAGCATTTT. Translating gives CASTKGGDSNQPQHF.

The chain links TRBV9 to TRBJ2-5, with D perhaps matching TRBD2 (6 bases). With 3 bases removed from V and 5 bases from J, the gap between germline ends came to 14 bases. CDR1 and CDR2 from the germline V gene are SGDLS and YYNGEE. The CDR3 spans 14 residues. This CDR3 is CASSGGTAVETQYF. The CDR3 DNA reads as TGTGCCAGCAGCGGCGGGACGGCCGTCGAGACCCAGTACTTC.

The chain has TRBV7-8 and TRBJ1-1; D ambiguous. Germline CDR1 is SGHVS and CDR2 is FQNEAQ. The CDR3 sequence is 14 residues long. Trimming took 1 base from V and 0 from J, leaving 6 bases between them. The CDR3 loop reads CASSLERVNTEAFF. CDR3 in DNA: TGTGCCAGCAGCTTAGAGAGGGTGAACACTGAAGCTTTCTTT.

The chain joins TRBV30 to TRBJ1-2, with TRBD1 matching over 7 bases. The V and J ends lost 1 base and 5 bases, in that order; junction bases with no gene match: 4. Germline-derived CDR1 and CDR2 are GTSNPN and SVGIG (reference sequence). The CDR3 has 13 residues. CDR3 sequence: CAWSGGGRYGYTF. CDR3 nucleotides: TGTGCCTGGAGTGGAGGGGGCAGATATGGCTACACCTTC.

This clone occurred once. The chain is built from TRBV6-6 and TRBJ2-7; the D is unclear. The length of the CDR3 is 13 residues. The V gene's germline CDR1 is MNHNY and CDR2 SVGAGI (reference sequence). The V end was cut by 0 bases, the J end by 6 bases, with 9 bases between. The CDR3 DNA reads TGTGCCAGCAGTTACTCGAAGCTCGCCGAGCAGTACTTC. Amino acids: CASSYSKLAEQYF.

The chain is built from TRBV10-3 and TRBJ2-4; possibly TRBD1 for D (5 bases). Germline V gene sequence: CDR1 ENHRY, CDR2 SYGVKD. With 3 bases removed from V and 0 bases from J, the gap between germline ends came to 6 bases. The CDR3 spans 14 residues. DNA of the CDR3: TGTGCCATCAGTGACAGGGCAGCCAAAAACATTCAGTACTTC. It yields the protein CAISDRAAKNIQYF.

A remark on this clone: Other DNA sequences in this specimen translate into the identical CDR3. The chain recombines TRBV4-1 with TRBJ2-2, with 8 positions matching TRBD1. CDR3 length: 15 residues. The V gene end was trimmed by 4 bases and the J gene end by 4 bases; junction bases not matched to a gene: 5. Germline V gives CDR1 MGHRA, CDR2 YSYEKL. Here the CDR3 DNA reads TGCGCCAGCAGCCCCGGACAGGGTGTCACCGGGGAGCTGTTTTTT. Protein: CASSPGQGVTGELFF.

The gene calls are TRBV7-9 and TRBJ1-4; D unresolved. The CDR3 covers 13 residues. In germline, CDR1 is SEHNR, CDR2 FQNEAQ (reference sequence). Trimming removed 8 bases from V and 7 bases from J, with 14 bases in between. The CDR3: CASGIGRTEKLFF. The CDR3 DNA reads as TGTGCCAGCGGTATCGGGAGGACTGAAAAACTGTTTTTT.

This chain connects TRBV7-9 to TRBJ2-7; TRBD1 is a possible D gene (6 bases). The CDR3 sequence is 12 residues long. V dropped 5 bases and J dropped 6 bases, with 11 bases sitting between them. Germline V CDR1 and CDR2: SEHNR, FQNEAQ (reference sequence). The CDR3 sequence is CASSRQEGEQYF. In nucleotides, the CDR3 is TGTGCCAGCAGCAGACAGGAAGGCGAGCAGTACTTC.

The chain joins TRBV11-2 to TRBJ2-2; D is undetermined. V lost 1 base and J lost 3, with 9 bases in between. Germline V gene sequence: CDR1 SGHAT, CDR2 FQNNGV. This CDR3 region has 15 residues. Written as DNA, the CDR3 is TGTGCCAGCAGCTTAGGGCTTCTGGACACCGGGGAGCTGTTTTTT. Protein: CASSLGLLDTGELFF.

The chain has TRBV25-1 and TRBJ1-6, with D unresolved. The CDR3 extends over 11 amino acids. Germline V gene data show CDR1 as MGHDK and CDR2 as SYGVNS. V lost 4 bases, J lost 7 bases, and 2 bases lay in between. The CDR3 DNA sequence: TGTGCCAGCAGTGCAAATTCACCCCTCCACTTT. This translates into CASSANSPLHF.

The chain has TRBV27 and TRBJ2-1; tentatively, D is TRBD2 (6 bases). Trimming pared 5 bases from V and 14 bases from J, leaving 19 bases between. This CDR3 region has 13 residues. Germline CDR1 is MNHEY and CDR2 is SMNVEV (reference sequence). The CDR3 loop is CASSRGGGSKKFF. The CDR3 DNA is TGTGCCAGCAGTAGGGGAGGTGGGAGTAAAAAGTTCTTC.

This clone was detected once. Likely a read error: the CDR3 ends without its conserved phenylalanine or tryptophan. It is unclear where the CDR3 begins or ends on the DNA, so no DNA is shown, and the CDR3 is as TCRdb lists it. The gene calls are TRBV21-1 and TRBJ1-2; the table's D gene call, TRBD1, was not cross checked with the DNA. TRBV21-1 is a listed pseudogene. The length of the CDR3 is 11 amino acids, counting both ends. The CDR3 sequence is CASRPGQVSLG.

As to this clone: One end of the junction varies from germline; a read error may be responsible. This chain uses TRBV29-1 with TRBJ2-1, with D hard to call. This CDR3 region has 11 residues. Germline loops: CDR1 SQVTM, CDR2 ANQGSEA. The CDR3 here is CNVASGNEQFF. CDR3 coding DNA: TGCAACGTTGCATCCGGCAATGAGCAGTTCTTC.

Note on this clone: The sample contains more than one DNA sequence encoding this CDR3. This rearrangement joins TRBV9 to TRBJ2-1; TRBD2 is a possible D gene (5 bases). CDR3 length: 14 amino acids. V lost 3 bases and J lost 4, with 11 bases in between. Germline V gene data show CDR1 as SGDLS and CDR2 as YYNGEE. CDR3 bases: TGTGCCAGCAGCGCCAGCGGTAGTTACAATGAGCAGTTCTTC. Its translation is CASSASGSYNEQFF.

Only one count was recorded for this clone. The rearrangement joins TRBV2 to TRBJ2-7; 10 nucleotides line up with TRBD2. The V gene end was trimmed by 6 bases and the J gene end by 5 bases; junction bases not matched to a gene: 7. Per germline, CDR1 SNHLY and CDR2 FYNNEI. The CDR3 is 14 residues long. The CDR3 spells CASSQLAGTDEQYF. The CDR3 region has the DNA TGTGCCAGCAGCCAACTAGCGGGAACGGACGAGCAGTACTTC. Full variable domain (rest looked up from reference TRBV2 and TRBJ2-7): EPEVTQTPSHQVTQMGQEVILRCVPISNHLYFYWYRQILGQKVEFLVSFYNNEISEKSEIFDDQFSVERPDGSNFTLKIRSTKLEDSAMYFCASSQLAGTDEQYFGPGTRLTVT.

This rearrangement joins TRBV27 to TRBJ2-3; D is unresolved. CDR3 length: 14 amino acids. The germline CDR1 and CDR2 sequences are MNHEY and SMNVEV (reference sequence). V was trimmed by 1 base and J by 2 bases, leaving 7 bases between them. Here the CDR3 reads CASSLLSPTDTQYF. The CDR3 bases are TGTGCCAGCAGTTTATTATCCCCCACAGATACGCAGTATTTT.

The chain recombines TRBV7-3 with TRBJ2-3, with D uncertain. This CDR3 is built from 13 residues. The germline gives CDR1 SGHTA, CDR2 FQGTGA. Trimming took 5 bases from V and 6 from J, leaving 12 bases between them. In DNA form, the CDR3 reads TGTGCCAGCAGCATAAACGGTTTGGATACGCAGTATTTT. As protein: CASSINGLDTQYF.

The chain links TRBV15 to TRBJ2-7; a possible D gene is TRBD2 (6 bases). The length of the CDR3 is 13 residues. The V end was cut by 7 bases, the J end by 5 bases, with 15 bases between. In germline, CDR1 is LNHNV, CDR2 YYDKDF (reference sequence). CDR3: CATTTQGGNEQYF. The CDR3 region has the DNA TGTGCCACCACAACGCAGGGCGGGAACGAGCAGTACTTC.

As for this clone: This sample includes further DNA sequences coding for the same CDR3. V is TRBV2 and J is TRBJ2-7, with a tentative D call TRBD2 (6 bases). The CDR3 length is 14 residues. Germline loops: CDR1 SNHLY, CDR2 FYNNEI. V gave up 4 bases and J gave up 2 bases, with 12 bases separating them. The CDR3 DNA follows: TGTGCCAGCAGTGTGGACCGCGGGGCCTACGAGCAGTACTTC. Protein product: CASSVDRGAYEQYF.